This T cell receptor (beta chain) was profiled in a study of cytotoxic CD8 clonotypes in ibrutinib-treated CLL. Study background: Patients attained roughly 25 partial and 2 complete responses; at median about 70 months, around 15 remained remitted while approximately twelve progressed.

Per the germline V gene, CDR1 is MNHEY and CDR2 is SMNVEV (reference sequence). The CDR3 loop spans 14 amino acids. The J segment lost 6 bases and the V segment lost 3 bases, leaving 5 bases of the junction unmatched. Measured with immunoSEQ multiplex PCR; TCRdb has only the in-frame clones, and not every one. The sample carries 65,000 to 80,000 clones, around four fifths recorded once. This specimen was PBMCs, taken after 24 months of ibrutinib treatment. This sequence originates from a human donor with chronic lymphocytic leukemia. This chain joins TRBV27 and TRBJ2-7; TRBD2 matches 10 bases. In DNA, the CDR3 is TGTGCCAGCAGTTTTCTAGCGGGAGATACCGAGCAGTACTTC. As protein: CASSFLAGDTEQYF.